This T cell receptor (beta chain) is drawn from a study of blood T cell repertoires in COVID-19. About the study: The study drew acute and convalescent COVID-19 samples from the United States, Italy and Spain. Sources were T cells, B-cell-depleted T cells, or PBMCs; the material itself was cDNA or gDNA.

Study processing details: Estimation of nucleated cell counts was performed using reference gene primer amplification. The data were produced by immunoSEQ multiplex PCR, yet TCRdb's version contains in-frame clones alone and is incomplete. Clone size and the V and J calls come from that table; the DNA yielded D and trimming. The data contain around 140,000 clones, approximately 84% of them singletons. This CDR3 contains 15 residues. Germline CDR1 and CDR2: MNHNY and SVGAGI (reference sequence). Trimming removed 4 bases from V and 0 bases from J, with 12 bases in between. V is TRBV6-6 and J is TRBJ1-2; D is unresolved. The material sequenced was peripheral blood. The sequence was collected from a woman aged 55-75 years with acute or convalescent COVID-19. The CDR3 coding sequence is TGTGCCAGCAGTTGGCAGACTAAAGCTAACTATGGCTACACCTTC. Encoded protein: CASSWQTKANYGYTF.